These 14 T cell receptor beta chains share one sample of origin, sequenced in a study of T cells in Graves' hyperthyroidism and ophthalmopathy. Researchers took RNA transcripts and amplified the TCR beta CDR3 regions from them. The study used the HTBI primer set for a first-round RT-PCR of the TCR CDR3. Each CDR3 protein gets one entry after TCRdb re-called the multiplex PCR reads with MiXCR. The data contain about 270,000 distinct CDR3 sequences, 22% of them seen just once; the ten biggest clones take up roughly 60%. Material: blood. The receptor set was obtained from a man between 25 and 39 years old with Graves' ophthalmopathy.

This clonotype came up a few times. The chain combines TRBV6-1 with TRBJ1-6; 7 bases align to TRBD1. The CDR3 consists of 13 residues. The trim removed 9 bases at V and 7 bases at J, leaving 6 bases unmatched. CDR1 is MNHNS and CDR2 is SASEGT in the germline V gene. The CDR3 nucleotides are TGTGCCAGTCAAGGGGGCCGGAATTCACCCCTCCACTTT. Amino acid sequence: CASQGGRNSPLHF.

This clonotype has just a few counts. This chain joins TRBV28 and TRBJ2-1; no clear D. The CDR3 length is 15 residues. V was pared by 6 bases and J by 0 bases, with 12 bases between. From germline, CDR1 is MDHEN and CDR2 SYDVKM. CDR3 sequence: CASRVMWNSYNEQFF. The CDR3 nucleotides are TGTGCCAGCAGGGTTATGTGGAACTCCTACAATGAGCAGTTCTTC.

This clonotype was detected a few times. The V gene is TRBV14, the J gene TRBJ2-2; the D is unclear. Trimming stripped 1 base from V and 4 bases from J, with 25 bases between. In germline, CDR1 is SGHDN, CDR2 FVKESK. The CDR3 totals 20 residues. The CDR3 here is CASSQGINTLTRRATGELFF. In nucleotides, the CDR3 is TGTGCCAGCAGCCAAGGAATTAATACCCTGACACGCCGCGCCACCGGGGAGCTGTTTTTT.

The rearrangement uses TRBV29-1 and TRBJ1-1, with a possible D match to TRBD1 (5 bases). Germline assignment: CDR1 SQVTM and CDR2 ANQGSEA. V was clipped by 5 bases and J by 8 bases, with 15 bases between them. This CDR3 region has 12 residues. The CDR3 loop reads CSVWDFGLEAFF. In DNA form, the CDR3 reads TGCAGCGTTTGGGACTTCGGCCTCGAAGCTTTCTTT.

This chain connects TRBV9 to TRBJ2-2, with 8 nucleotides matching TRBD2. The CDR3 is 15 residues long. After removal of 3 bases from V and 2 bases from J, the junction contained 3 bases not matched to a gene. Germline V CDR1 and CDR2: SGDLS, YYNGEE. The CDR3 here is CASSAGLVNTGELFF. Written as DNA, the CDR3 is TGTGCCAGCAGCGCGGGACTAGTAAACACCGGGGAGCTGTTTTTT. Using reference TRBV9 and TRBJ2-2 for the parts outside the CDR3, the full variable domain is DSGVTQTPKHLITATGQRVTLRCSPRSGDLSVYWYQQSLDQGLQFLIQYYNGEERAKGNILERFSAQQFPDLHSELNLSSLELGDSALYFCASSAGLVNTGELFFGEGSRLTVL.

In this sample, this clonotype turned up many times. The CDR3 loop reads CASSLGQGNTEAFF. DNA of the CDR3: TGTGCCAGCAGCTTAGGACAGGGGAACACTGAAGCTTTCTTT. This sequence joins TRBV7-9 and TRBJ1-1, with TRBD1 identical over 7 bases. CDR3 length: 14 residues. Trimming took 1 base from V and 1 from J; bases not matched to a gene: 0. Germline lookup yields CDR1 SEHNR and CDR2 FQNEAQ (reference sequence).

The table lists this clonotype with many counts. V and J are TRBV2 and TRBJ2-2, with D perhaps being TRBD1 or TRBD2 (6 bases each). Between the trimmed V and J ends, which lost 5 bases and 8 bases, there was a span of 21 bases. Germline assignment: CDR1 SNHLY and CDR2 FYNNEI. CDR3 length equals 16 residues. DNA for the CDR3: TGTGCCAGCAGTCGGATGGGGGGCGCCCTGAGTGGGGAGCTGTTTTTT. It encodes CASSRMGGALSGELFF.

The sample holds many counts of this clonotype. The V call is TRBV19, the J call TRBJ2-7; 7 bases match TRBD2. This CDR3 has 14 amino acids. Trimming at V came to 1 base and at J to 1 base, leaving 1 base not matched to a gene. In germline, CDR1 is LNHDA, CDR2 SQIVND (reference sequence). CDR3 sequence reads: CASSIAAGSYEQYF. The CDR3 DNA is TGTGCCAGTAGTATAGCAGCGGGATCCTACGAGCAGTACTTC.

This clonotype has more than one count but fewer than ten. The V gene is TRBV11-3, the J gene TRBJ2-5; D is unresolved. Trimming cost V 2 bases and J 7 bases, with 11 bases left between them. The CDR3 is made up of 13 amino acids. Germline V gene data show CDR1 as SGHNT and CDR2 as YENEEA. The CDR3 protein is CASSLSRLGTQYF. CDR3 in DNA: TGTGCCAGCAGCTTATCCCGGTTGGGGACCCAGTACTTC.

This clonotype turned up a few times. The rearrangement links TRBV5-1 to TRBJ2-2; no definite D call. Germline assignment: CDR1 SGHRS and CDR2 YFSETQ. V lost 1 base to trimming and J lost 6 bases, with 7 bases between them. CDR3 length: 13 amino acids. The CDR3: CASSLLVSGELFF. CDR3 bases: TGCGCCAGCAGCTTGTTGGTGTCCGGGGAGCTGTTTTTT.

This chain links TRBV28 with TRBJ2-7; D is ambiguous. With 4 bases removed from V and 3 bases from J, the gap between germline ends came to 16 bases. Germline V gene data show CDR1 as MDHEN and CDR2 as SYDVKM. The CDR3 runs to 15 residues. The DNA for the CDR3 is TGTGCCAGCAGTTCCTCCGGCAGGATAAACTACGAGCAGTACTTC. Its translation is CASSSSGRINYEQYF.

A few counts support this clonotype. CDR3 loop: CASSIGAGGPGETQYF. The CDR3, as DNA: TGTGCCAGTAGTATTGGAGCGGGAGGGCCTGGGGAGACCCAGTACTTC. V gene TRBV19 combines with J gene TRBJ2-5; 10 bases agree with TRBD2. With 3 bases clipped from V and 5 bases from J, the junction kept 9 bases outside the gene matches. CDR3 length: 16 amino acids. Germline V lookup: CDR1 LNHDA, CDR2 SQIVND (reference sequence).

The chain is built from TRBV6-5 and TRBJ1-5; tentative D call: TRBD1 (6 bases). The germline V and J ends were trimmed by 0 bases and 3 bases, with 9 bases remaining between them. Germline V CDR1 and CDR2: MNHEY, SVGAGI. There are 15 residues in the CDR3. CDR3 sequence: CASSYSQGSNQPQHF. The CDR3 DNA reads TGTGCCAGCAGTTACTCACAGGGATCCAATCAGCCCCAGCATTTT.

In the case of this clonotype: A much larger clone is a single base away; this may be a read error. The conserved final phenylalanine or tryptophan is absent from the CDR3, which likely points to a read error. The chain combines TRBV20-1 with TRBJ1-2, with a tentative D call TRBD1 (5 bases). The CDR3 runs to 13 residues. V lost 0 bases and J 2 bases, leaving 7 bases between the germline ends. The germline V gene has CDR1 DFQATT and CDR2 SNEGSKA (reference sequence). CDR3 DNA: TGCAGTGCTAGAGATGAGGGGAACTATGGCTACACCCTC. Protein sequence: CSARDEGNYGYTL.